The 16 T cell receptor beta chains listed next were all sequenced from one sample in a study of OX40 agonist ivuxolimab in advanced cancers. The data were produced by immunoSEQ multiplex PCR, yet TCRdb's version contains in-frame clones alone and is incomplete. The sample has approximately 84,000 clones, 90% to 95% seen once. The starting material was CD4+ or CD8+ T cells sorted from blood, obtained in a trial of the OX40 agonist ivuxolimab. These TCRs come from an adult with an advanced solid tumor such as melanoma, head and neck, liver or kidney cancer.

The chain is built from TRBV11-2 and TRBJ2-7, with D unresolved. CDR3 length: 11 amino acids. CDR1 and CDR2 from the germline V gene are SGHAT and FQNNGV. V was pared by 5 bases and J by 1 base, with 3 bases between. CDR3: CASSGSYEQYF. Here the CDR3 DNA reads TGTGCCAGCAGCGGGTCCTACGAGCAGTACTTC. Based on the CDR3 plus reference TRBV11-2 and TRBJ2-7, the full variable domain is EAGVAQSPRYKIIEKRQSVAFWCNPISGHATLYWYQQILGQGPKLLIQFQNNGVVDDSQLPKDRFSAERLKGVDSTLKIQPAKLEDSAVYLCASSGSYEQYFGPGTRLTVT.

V and J are TRBV4-1 and TRBJ2-5, with no clear D. Germline loops: CDR1 MGHRA, CDR2 YSYEKL. V dropped 5 bases and J dropped 5 bases, with 12 bases sitting between them. The CDR3 spans 13 residues. CDR3 protein: CASSIGSRETQYF. The CDR3 bases are TGCGCCAGCAGCATCGGGTCAAGGGAGACCCAGTACTTC.

This rearrangement joins TRBV4-3 to TRBJ2-2; 11 bases agree with TRBD2. CDR1 is LGHNA, CDR2 YSLEER, per germline. The CDR3 consists of 17 residues. Trimming cost V 5 bases and J 4 bases; bases outside gene matches: 9. The CDR3 here is CASSERLGTSGTGELFF. The CDR3 DNA sequence: TGCGCCAGCAGCGAAAGACTAGGGACTAGCGGCACCGGGGAGCTGTTTTTT.

The chain is built from TRBV6-5 and TRBJ2-7; 7 nucleotides agree with TRBD2. This CDR3 is built from 14 residues. V lost 2 bases to trimming and J lost 2 bases; unmatched junction nucleotides: 3. CDR1 and CDR2 (germline): MNHEY, SVGAGI. The CDR3 spells CASSYGAGAYEQYF. CDR3 DNA: TGTGCCAGCAGTTACGGGGCGGGAGCCTACGAGCAGTACTTC.

The chain has TRBV15 and TRBJ2-3, with 10 positions matching TRBD2. Germline loops: CDR1 LNHNV, CDR2 YYDKDF (reference sequence). With 5 bases clipped from V and 0 bases from J, the junction kept 11 bases outside the gene matches. CDR3 size: 18 residues. Here the CDR3 DNA reads TGTGCCACCAGCCTCACTAGCGGGACCTACACTAGCACAGATACGCAGTATTTT. This encodes CATSLTSGTYTSTDTQYF. Drawing the rest from reference TRBV15 and TRBJ2-3, the complete variable domain is DAMVIQNPRYQVTQFGKPVTLSCSQTLNHNVMYWYQQKSSQAPKLLFHYYDKDFNNEADTPDNFQSRRPNTSFCFLDIRSPGLGDTAMYLCATSLTSGTYTSTDTQYFGPGTRLTVL.

The V call is TRBV6-1, the J call TRBJ2-3; 8 bases are a match to TRBD1. Germline V gene data show CDR1 as MNHNS and CDR2 as SASEGT. V gave up 2 bases and J gave up 1 base; unmatched junction bases: 5. The CDR3 is 16 residues long. The DNA for the CDR3 is TGTGCCAGCAGTGAACCGGGCAGGGGGCGCACAGATACGCAGTATTTT. It encodes CASSEPGRGRTDTQYF.

The chain is built from TRBV10-2 and TRBJ1-5; 9 bases fit TRBD1. Germline V CDR1 and CDR2: WSHSY, SAAADI. This CDR3 has 15 amino acids. The V segment lost 0 bases and the J segment 6 bases; nucleotides outside the gene matches: 3. The CDR3 loop is CASSESGTGPQPQHF. In DNA form, the CDR3 reads TGCGCCAGCAGTGAGTCCGGGACAGGGCCTCAGCCCCAGCATTTT.

V is TRBV18 and J is TRBJ1-1; 8 bases match TRBD1. V shed 6 bases, J shed 0 bases, and the junction held 3 bases outside the gene matches. The length of the CDR3 is 14 residues. Germline V gene data show CDR1 as KGHSH and CDR2 as LQKENI. CDR3 nucleotide sequence: TGTGCCAGCTCGGCGGGACAGGTGAACACTGAAGCTTTCTTT. Its translation: CASSAGQVNTEAFF.

V usage is TRBV9 and J usage is TRBJ2-2; D is undetermined. The germline CDR1 and CDR2 sequences are SGDLS and YYNGEE. This CDR3 has 13 amino acids. The ends were cut back, 3 bases at V and 4 bases at J, with 7 bases in the middle. The CDR3 here is CASSAPFTGELFF. The CDR3, as DNA: TGTGCCAGCAGCGCCCCGTTCACCGGGGAGCTGTTTTTT. The complete variable domain, with remaining parts taken from reference TRBV9 and TRBJ2-2, reads DSGVTQTPKHLITATGQRVTLRCSPRSGDLSVYWYQQSLDQGLQFLIQYYNGEERAKGNILERFSAQQFPDLHSELNLSSLELGDSALYFCASSAPFTGELFFGEGSRLTVL.

The chain uses TRBV30 and TRBJ1-4; D is unclear. The CDR3 runs to 12 residues. Deletions cut 2 bases from V and 3 bases from J, with 4 bases between. Germline V gene data show CDR1 as GTSNPN and CDR2 as SVGIG (reference sequence). CDR3 residues: CAWSTANEKLFF. Here the CDR3 DNA reads TGTGCCTGGAGTACAGCTAATGAAAAACTGTTTTTT. Filled out from reference TRBV30 and TRBJ1-4, the complete variable domain reads SQTIHQWPATLVQPVGSPLSLECTVEGTSNPNLYWYRQAAGRGLQLLFYSVGIGQISSEVPQNLSASRPQDRQFILSSKKLLLSDSGFYLCAWSTANEKLFFGSGTQLSVL.

This chain joins TRBV5-1 and TRBJ2-7; D ambiguous. Between the trimmed V and J ends, which lost 0 bases and 2 bases, there was a span of 6 bases. This CDR3 spans 13 amino acids. The germline CDR1 and CDR2 sequences are SGHRS and YFSETQ. Written as DNA, the CDR3 is TGCGCCAGCAGCTTGGACAGACCCTACGAGCAGTACTTC. Its translation: CASSLDRPYEQYF. Full variable domain (remainder filled in from reference TRBV5-1 and TRBJ2-7): KAGVTQTPRYLIKTRGQQVTLSCSPISGHRSVSWYQQTPGQGLQFLFEYFSETQRNKGNFPGRFSGRQFSNSRSEMNVSTLELGDSALYLCASSLDRPYEQYFGPGTRLTVT.

This sequence joins TRBV6-1 and TRBJ2-7, with a weak D call TRBD2 (7 bases). Germline lookup yields CDR1 MNHNS and CDR2 SASEGT. There are 16 residues in the CDR3. Trimming cost V 3 bases and J 3 bases, with 18 bases left between them. The CDR3 DNA follows: TGTGCCAGCAGTGACCAACCATTAGGGGGGGTCTACGAGCAGTACTTC. It specifies CASSDQPLGGVYEQYF.

The V call is TRBV4-2, the J call TRBJ2-7; D is possibly TRBD2 (5 bases). V was clipped by 3 bases and J by 0 bases, with 12 bases between them. This CDR3 contains 15 residues. The germline V gene has CDR1 LGHNA and CDR2 YNFKEQ. The CDR3 spells CASSHEAESSYEQYF. The CDR3 DNA follows: TGTGCCAGCAGCCATGAAGCGGAAAGCTCCTACGAGCAGTACTTC.

The chain recombines TRBV7-2 with TRBJ2-7; TRBD2 matches 11 bases. Trimming took 1 base from V and 5 from J; bases not matched to a gene: 1. The germline V gene encodes CDR1 SGHTA and CDR2 FQGNSA. The CDR3 runs to 14 residues. Here the CDR3 reads CASSLELAGDEQYF. CDR3 DNA: TGTGCCAGCAGCTTAGAACTAGCGGGGGACGAGCAGTACTTC.

V is TRBV4-1 and J is TRBJ2-7; 8 bases align to TRBD1. The germline V gene encodes CDR1 MGHRA and CDR2 YSYEKL. J lost 2 bases, V lost 1 base, and 10 bases had no gene match. This CDR3 has 17 residues. The CDR3 DNA reads as TGCGCCAGCAGCCAAGTTCCCAGGGGGCGGGGAACCTACGAGCAGTACTTC. It codes for CASSQVPRGRGTYEQYF.

The chain has TRBV4-1 and TRBJ2-7; 8 bases match TRBD1. The CDR3 length is 14 residues. Germline V gene data show CDR1 as MGHRA and CDR2 as YSYEKL. Trimming cost V 1 base and J 3 bases; bases outside gene matches: 2. DNA of the CDR3: TGCGCCAGCAGCCAAGGACAGGGGAGCTACGAGCAGTACTTC. It encodes CASSQGQGSYEQYF.